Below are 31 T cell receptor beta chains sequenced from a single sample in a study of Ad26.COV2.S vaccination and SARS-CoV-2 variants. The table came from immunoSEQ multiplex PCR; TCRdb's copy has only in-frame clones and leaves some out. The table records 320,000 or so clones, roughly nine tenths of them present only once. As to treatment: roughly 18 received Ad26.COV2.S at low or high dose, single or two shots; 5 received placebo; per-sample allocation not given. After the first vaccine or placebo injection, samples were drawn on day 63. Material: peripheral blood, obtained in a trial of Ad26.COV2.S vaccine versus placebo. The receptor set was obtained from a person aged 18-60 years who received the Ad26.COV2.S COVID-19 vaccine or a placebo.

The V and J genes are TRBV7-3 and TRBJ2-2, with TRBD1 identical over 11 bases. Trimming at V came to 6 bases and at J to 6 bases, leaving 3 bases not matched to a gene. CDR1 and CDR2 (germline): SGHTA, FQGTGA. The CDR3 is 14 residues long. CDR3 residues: CASRVGQGAGELFF. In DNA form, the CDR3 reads TGTGCCAGCAGGGTGGGACAGGGGGCCGGGGAGCTGTTTTTT. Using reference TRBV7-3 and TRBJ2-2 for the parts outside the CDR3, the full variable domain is GAGVSQTPSNKVTEKGKYVELRCDPISGHTALYWYRQSLGQGPEFLIYFQGTGAADDSGLPNDRFFAVRPEGSVSTLKIQRTERGDSAVYLCASRVGQGAGELFFGEGSRLTVL.

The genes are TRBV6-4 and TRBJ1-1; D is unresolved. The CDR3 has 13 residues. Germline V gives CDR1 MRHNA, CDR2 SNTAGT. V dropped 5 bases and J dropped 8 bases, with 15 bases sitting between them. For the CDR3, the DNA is TGTGCCAGCAGTAGAAGGCCACAATCGGAAGCTTTCTTT. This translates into CASSRRPQSEAFF.

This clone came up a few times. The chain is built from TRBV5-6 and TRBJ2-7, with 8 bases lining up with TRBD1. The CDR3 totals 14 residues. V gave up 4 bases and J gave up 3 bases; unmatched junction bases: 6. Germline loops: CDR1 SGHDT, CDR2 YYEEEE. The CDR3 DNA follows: TGTGCCAGCAGCCCCGGACAGGGAATCTACGAGCAGTACTTC. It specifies CASSPGQGIYEQYF. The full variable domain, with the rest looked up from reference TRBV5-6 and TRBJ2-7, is DAGVTQSPTHLIKTRGQQVTLRCSPKSGHDTVSWYQQALGQGPQFIFQYYEEEERQRGNFPDRFSGHQFPNYSSELNVNALLLGDSALYLCASSPGQGIYEQYFGPGTRLTVT.

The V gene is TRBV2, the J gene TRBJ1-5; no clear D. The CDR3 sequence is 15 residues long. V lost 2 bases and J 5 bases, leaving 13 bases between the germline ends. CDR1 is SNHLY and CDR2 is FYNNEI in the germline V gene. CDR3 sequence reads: CASSEYPPQYQPQHF. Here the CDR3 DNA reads TGTGCCAGCAGTGAATACCCCCCGCAATATCAGCCCCAGCATTTT.

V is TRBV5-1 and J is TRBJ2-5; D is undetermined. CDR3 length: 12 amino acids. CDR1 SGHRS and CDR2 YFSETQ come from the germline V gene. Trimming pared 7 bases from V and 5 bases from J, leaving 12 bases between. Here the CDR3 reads CASRPSQETQYF. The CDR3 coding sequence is TGCGCCAGCCGACCATCCCAGGAGACCCAGTACTTC.

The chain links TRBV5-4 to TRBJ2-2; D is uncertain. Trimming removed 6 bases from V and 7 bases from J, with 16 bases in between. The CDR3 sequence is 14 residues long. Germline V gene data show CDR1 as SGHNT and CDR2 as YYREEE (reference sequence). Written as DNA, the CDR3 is TGTGCCAGCACCCTTCCAGGCGTCAACGGGGAGCTGTTTTTT. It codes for CASTLPGVNGELFF.

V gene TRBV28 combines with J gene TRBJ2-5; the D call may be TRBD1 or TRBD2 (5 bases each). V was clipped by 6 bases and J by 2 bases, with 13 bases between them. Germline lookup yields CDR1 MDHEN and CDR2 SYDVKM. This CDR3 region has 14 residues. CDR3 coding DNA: TGTGCCAGCAGCCGTCTCGGGACGCAAGAGACCCAGTACTTC. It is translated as CASSRLGTQETQYF.

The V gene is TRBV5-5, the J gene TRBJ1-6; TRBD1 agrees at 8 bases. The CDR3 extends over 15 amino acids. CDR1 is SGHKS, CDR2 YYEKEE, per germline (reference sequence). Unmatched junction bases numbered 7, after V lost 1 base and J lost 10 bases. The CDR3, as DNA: TGTGCCAGCAGCTTGATGCAGGGGGCGCGGTCACCCCTCCACTTT. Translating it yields CASSLMQGARSPLHF.

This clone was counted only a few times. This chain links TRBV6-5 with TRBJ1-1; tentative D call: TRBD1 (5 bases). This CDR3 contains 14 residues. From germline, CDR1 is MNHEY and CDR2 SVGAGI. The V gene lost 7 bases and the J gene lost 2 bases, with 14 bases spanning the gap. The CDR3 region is CASTKGRGNTEAFF. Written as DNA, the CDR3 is TGTGCCAGCACTAAGGGACGGGGAAACACTGAAGCTTTCTTT.

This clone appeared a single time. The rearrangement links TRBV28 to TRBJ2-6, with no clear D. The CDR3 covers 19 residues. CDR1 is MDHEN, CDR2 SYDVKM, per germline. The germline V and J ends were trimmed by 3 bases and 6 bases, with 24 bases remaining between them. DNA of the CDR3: TGTGCCAGCAGTTTTACCCTGATTTTCGGCGCTCTGGCGGCCAACGTCCTGACTTTC. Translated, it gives CASSFTLIFGALAANVLTF.

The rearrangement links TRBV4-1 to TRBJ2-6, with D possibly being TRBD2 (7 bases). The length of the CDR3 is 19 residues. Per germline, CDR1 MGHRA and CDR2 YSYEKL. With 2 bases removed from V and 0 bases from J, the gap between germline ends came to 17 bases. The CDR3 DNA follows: TGCGCCAGCAGCCAAAAAAGGGGGGGCGACTCCTCTGGGGCCAACGTCCTGACTTTC. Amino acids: CASSQKRGGDSSGANVLTF.

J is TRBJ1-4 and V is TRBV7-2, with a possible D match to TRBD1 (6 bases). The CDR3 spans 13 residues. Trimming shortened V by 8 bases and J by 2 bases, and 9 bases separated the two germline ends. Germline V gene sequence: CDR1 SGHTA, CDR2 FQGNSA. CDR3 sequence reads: CASQRGTNEKLFF. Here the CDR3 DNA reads TGTGCCAGCCAAAGGGGGACTAATGAAAAACTGTTTTTT. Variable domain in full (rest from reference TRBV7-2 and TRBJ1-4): GAGVSQSPSNKVTEKGKDVELRCDPISGHTALYWYRQSLGQGLEFLIYFQGNSAPDKSGLPSDRFSAERTGGSVSTLTIQRTQQEDSAVYLCASQRGTNEKLFFGSGTQLSVL.

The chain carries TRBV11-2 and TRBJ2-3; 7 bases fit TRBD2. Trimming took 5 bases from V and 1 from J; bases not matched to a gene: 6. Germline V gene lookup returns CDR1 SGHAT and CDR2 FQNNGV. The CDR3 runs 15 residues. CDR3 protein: CASSPGTTRTDTQYF. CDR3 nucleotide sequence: TGTGCCAGCAGCCCCGGGACTACCCGCACAGATACGCAGTATTTT.

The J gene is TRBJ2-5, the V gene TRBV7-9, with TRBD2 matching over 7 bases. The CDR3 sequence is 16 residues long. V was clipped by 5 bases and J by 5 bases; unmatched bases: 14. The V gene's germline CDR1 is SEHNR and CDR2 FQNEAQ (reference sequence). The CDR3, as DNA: TGTGCCAGCAGCCCCGGGAACGGGGGGTCCGACGAGACCCAGTACTTC. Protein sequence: CASSPGNGGSDETQYF.

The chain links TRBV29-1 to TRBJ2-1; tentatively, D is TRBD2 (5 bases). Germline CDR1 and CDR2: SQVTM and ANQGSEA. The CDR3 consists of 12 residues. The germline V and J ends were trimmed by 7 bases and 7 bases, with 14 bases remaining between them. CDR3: CSDSPTGNEQFF. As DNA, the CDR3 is TGCAGCGACTCTCCGACGGGGAATGAGCAGTTCTTC.

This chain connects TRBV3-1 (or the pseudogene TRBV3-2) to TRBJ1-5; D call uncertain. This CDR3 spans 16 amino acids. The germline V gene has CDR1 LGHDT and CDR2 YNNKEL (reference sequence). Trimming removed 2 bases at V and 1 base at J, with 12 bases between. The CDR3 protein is CASSQSTEKSNQPQHF. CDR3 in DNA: TGTGCCAGCAGCCAAAGTACAGAAAAGAGCAATCAGCCCCAGCATTTT.

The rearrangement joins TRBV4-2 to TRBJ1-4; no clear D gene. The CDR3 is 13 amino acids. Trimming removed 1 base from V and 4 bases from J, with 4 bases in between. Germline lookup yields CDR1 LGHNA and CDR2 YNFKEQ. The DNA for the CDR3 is TGTGCCAGCAGCCAAGGGTATAATGAAAAACTGTTTTTT. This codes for CASSQGYNEKLFF.

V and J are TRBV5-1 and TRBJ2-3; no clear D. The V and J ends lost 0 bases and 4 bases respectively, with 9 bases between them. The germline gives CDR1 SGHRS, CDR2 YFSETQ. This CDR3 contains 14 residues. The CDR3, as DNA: TGCGCCAGCAGCTTGGAGGCGCCCTCAGATACGCAGTATTTT. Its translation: CASSLEAPSDTQYF.

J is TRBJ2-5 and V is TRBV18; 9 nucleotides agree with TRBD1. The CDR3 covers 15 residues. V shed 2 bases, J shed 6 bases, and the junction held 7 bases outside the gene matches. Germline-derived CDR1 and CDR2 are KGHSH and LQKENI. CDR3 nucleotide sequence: TGTGCCAGCTCACCAACAGGGGGCGGGTGGAAGACCCAGTACTTC. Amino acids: CASSPTGGGWKTQYF.

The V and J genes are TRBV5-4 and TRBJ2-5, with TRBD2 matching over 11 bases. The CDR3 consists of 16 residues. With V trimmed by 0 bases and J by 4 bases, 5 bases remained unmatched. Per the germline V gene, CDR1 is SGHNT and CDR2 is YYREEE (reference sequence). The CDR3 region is CASSLGVSGRAETQYF. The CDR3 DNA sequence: TGTGCCAGCAGCTTGGGGGTTAGCGGGAGGGCAGAGACCCAGTACTTC.

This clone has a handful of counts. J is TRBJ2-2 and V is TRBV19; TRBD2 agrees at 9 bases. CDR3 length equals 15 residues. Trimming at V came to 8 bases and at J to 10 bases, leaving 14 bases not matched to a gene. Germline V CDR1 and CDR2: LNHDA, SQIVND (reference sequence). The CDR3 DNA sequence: TGTGCCAGTCACCACAGGACTAGCGAGAGAGCGGAGCTGTTTTTT. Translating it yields CASHHRTSERAELFF.

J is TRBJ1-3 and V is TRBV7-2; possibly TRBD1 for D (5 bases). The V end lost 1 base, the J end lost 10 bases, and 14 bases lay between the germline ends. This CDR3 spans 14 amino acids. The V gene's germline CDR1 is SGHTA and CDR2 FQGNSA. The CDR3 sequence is CASSLERSGQTIYF. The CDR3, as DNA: TGTGCCAGCAGCTTAGAAAGGTCTGGACAAACCATATATTTT.

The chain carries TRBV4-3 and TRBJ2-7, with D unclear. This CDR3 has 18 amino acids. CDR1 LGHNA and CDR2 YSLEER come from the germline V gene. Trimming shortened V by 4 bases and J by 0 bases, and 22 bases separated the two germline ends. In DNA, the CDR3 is TGCGCCAGCAGCCTGTTTAGGGCCTCCGGCCCCGGCTCCTACGAGCAGTACTTC. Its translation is CASSLFRASGPGSYEQYF.

The CDR3 region is CATSRDRGFNQPQHF. The CDR3 coding sequence is TGTGCCACCAGCAGAGATCGAGGGTTCAATCAGCCCCAGCATTTT. J is TRBJ1-5 and V is TRBV15, with unresolved D. The CDR3 extends over 15 amino acids. V was clipped by 0 bases and J by 3 bases, with 9 bases between them. Germline values: CDR1 LNHNV, CDR2 YYDKDF (reference sequence).

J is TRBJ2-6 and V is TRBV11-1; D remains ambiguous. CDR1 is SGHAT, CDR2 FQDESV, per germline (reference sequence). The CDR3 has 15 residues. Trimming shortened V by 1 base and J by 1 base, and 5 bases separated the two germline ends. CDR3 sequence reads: CASSLGASGANVLTF. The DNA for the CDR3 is TGTGCCAGCAGCTTAGGGGCGTCTGGGGCCAACGTCCTGACTTTC.

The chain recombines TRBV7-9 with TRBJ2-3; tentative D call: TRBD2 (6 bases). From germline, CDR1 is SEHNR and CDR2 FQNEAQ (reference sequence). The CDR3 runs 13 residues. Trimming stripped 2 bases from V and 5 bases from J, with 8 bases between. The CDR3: CASSLRGGDTQYF. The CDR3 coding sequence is TGTGCCAGCAGCTTACGGGGAGGAGATACGCAGTATTTT.

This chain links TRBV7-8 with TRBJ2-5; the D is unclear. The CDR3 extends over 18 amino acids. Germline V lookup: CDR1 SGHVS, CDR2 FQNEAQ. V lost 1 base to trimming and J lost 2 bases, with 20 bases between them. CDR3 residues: CASSLVWPSSPSQETQYF. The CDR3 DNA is TGTGCCAGCAGCTTAGTATGGCCGTCATCTCCCTCACAAGAGACCCAGTACTTC.

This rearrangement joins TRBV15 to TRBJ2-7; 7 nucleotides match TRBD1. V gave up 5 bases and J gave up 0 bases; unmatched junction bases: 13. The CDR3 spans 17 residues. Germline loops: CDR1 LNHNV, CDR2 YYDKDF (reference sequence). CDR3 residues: CATSGLGADRSSYEQYF. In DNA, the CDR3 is TGTGCCACCAGCGGGCTAGGAGCGGACAGGAGCTCCTACGAGCAGTACTTC.

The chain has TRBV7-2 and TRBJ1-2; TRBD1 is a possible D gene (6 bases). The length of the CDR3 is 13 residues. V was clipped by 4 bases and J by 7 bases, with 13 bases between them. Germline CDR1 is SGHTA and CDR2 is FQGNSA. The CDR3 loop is CASSSSVGAGYTF. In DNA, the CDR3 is TGTGCCAGCAGCTCCTCGGTGGGGGCTGGCTACACCTTC.

This chain's CDR3 is CASSLAGEIGQYV. The DNA of the CDR3 is TGTGCCAGCAGCTTAGCGGGGGAGATTGGGCAGTACGTC. The V gene is TRBV7-8, the J gene TRBJ2-7, with D perhaps matching TRBD1 or TRBD2 (5 bases each). Trimming stripped 0 bases from V and 9 bases from J, with 12 bases between. Germline V gene data show CDR1 as SGHVS and CDR2 as FQNEAQ. This CDR3 contains 13 residues.

CDR3 region: CASSLSPHPASSWAQFF. The CDR3 DNA reads TGTGCCAGCAGTTTATCGCCTCACCCCGCCTCGAGTTGGGCGCAGTTCTTC. The chain uses TRBV28 and TRBJ2-1; D ambiguous. CDR1 is MDHEN, CDR2 SYDVKM, per germline. V lost 1 base, J lost 12 bases, and 25 bases lay in between. CDR3 size: 17 residues.